The 8 T cell receptor beta chains in this list originate from one sample, sequenced in a study of beta chain features in type 1 diabetes. Regarding the study as a whole: Significant though moderate, a shortening of TCRB CDR3s appeared in all four CD4+ subsets of Type 1 diabetes patients.

As every portion of the isolated RNA was reverse transcribed, the sequencing read expressed TCRB transcripts. Repertoires were generated with immunoSEQ multiplex PCR, while TCRdb's copy carries only in-frame clones and drops some. Of 140,000 or so clones in the sample, around 13% are singletons; the top ten hold less than 1.5%. Their target antigens are unknown. The sample was central memory CD4+ T cells from blood. Receptor source: a man aged 18 to 29 with type 1 diabetes.

This clone turned up a few times. The CDR3 bases are TGTGCCAGCAGTCCCGGGACTAGCGGGGTCCGCCGGGAGGAGACCCAGTACTTC. Protein: CASSPGTSGVRREETQYF. The J gene is TRBJ2-5, the V gene TRBV28; 13 positions match TRBD2. CDR1 and CDR2 from the germline V gene are MDHEN and SYDVKM. The CDR3 is 18 residues long. V shed 5 bases and J 5 bases; nucleotides not matched to a gene: 14.

This clone has more than one count but fewer than ten. The chain uses TRBV11-2 and TRBJ2-1; D unclear. This CDR3 comprises 13 residues. CDR1 and CDR2 (germline): SGHAT, FQNNGV. V lost 3 bases and J 6 bases, leaving 9 bases between the germline ends. In nucleotides, the CDR3 is TGTGCCAGCAGCTTCCACACCGCCAATGAGCAGTTCTTC. Translation gives CASSFHTANEQFF.

This clone was seen more than once but under ten times. The chain couples TRBV5-1 to TRBJ2-1, with TRBD2 matching over 7 bases. The V and J ends lost 5 bases and 2 bases, in that order; junction bases with no gene match: 7. The CDR3 totals 15 residues. Per germline, CDR1 SGHRS and CDR2 YFSETQ. The CDR3 sequence is CASSPQAGTYNEQFF. The CDR3 nucleotides read TGCGCCAGCAGTCCCCAAGCGGGGACCTACAATGAGCAGTTCTTC. Full variable domain (rest looked up from reference TRBV5-1 and TRBJ2-1): KAGVTQTPRYLIKTRGQQVTLSCSPISGHRSVSWYQQTPGQGLQFLFEYFSETQRNKGNFPGRFSGRQFSNSRSEMNVSTLELGDSALYLCASSPQAGTYNEQFFGPGTRLTVL.

The chain carries TRBV18 and TRBJ2-5; TRBD1 agrees at 8 bases. This CDR3 has 15 residues. Germline CDR1 is KGHSH and CDR2 is LQKENI. The V segment lost 1 base and the J segment 4 bases; nucleotides outside the gene matches: 5. CDR3 protein: CASSPQDRAGETQYF. CDR3 DNA: TGTGCCAGCTCACCACAGGACAGGGCAGGAGAGACCCAGTACTTC.

The V gene is TRBV7-2, the J gene TRBJ1-5; 8 bases match TRBD1. Germline V gene data show CDR1 as SGHTA and CDR2 as FQGNSA. The CDR3 is 15 amino acids. V lost 4 bases, J lost 3 bases, and 5 bases stayed unmatched. DNA for the CDR3: TGTGCCAGCAGCTCGCCAGGGGGCATCAATCAGCCCCAGCATTTT. Its translation: CASSSPGGINQPQHF.

In this sample, this clone turned up a few times. A junction boundary mismatches the germline segment, possibly from a read error. The rearrangement links TRBV11-2 to TRBJ2-1; a weak D match, TRBD2 (6 bases). Germline V gene sequence: CDR1 SGHAT, CDR2 FQNNGV. The CDR3 extends over 14 amino acids. The CDR3 reads CASSLGAGYSEQFF. CDR3 in DNA: TGTGCCAGCAGCTTAGGGGCGGGGTACAGTGAGCAGTTCTTC.

This chain connects TRBV30 to TRBJ1-4, with no clear D. Germline-derived CDR1 and CDR2 are GTSNPN and SVGIG (reference sequence). This CDR3 is 16 amino acids long. V was cut by 3 bases and J by 4 bases, with 18 bases left in between. CDR3: CAWSAPRVIRNEKLFF. For the CDR3, the DNA is TGTGCCTGGAGCGCCCCCCGGGTGATCCGTAATGAAAAACTGTTTTTT.

By its share, this clone is medium-sized. J is TRBJ1-4 and V is TRBV6-5, with a tentative D call TRBD1 (6 bases). Germline CDR1 is MNHEY and CDR2 is SVGAGI. With 4 bases removed from V and 7 bases from J, the gap between germline ends came to 16 bases. The CDR3 sequence is 15 residues long. The CDR3, as DNA: TGTGCCAGCAGTTCGCCTGGCAGGGGCGGTGAAAAACTGTTTTTT. It encodes CASSSPGRGGEKLFF.